This TCR beta chain was found in a study of cytomegalovirus exposure and HLA in healthy donors. The study ran its PCR with 60 Vbeta and 13 Jbeta primers. Sequencing was performed with immunoSEQ multiplex PCR; in TCRdb, only in-frame clones are kept and a portion is missing. This sample has a few hundred thousand clones; roughly 80% occur once, and the top ten carry 15%. This CDR3 contains 14 residues. V lost 6 bases to trimming and J lost 5 bases; unmatched junction nucleotides: 4. Per germline, CDR1 MGHDK and CDR2 SYGVNS. The receptor was derived from a man aged 35-49 years in good health and CMV-seronegative. Sequenced input: PBMCs. The rearrangement joins TRBV25-1 to TRBJ2-1; 10 positions agree with TRBD2. DNA for the CDR3: TGTGCCAGCAGACGGACTAGCGGAGACAATGAGCAGTTCTTC. It codes for CASRRTSGDNEQFF.